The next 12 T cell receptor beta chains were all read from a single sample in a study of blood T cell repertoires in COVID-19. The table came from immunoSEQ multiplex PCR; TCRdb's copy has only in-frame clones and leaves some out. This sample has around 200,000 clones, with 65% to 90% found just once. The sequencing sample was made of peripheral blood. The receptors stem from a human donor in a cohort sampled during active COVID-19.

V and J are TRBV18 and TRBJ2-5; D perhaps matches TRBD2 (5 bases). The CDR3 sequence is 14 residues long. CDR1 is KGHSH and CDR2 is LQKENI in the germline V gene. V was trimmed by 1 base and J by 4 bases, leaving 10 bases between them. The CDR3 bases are TGTGCCAGCTCACCACTAGCGACGGGAGAGACCCAGTACTTC. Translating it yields CASSPLATGETQYF.

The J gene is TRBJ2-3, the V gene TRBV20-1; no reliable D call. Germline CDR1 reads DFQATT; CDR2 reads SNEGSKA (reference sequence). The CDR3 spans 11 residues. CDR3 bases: TGCAGCCCCAAGCCCACAGATACGCAGTATTTT. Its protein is CSPKPTDTQYF.

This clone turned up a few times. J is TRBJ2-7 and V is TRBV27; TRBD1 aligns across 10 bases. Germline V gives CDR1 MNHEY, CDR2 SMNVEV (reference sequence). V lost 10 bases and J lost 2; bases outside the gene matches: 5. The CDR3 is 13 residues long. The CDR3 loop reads CATTGQGTYEQYF. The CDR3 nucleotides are TGTGCCACCACGGGACAGGGGACCTACGAGCAGTACTTC.

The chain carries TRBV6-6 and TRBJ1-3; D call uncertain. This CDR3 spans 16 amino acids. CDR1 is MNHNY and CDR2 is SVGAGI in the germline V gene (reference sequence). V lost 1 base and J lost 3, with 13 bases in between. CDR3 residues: CASSYYLSAGGNTIYF. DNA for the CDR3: TGTGCCAGCAGTTACTATTTAAGCGCTGGTGGAAACACCATATATTTT.

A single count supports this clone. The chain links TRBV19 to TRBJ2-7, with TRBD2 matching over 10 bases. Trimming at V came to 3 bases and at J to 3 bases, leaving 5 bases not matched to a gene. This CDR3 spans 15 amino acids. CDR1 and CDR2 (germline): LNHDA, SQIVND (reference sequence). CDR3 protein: CASSMIIAGGYEQYF. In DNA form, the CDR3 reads TGTGCCAGTAGTATGATAATAGCGGGAGGCTACGAGCAGTACTTC.

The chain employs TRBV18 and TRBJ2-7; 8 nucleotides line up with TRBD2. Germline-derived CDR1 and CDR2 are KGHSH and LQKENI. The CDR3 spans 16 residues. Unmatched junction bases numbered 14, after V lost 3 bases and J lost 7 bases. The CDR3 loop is CASSPPLGSGSYEQYF. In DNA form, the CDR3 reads TGTGCCAGCTCACCTCCCCTGGGGAGCGGGAGCTATGAGCAGTACTTC.

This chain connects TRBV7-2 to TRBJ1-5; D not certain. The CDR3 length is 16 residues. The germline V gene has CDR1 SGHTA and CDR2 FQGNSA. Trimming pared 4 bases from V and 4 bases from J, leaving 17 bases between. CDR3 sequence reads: CASSSPAGKVNQPQHF. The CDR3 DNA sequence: TGTGCCAGCAGCTCGCCGGCGGGTAAGGTGAATCAGCCCCAGCATTTT.

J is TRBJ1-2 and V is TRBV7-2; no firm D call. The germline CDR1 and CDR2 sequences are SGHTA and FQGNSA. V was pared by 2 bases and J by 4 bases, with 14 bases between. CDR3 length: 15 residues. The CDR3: CASSLQTARPYGYTF. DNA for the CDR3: TGTGCCAGCAGCTTACAGACGGCGAGGCCCTATGGCTACACCTTC.

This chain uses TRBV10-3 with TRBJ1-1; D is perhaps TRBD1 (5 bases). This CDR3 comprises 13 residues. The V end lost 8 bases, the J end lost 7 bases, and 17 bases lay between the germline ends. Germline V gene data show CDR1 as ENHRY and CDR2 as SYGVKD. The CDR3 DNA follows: TGTGCCATCTCGGGCGGAGGGGCGTATGAAGCTTTCTTT. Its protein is CAISGGGAYEAFF.

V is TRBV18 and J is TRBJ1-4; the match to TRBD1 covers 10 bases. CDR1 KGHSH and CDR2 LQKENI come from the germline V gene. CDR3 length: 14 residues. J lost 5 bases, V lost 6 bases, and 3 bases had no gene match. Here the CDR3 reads CASSPGQGNEKLFF. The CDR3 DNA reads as TGTGCCAGCTCGCCGGGACAGGGGAATGAAAAACTGTTTTTT.

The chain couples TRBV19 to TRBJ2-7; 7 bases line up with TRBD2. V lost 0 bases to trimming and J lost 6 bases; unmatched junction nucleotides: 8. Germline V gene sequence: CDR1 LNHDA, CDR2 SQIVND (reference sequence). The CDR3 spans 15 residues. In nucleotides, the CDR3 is TGTGCCAGTAGTATAGATCGGCGAGCGGGAAGCGAGCAGTACTTC. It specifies CASSIDRRAGSEQYF.

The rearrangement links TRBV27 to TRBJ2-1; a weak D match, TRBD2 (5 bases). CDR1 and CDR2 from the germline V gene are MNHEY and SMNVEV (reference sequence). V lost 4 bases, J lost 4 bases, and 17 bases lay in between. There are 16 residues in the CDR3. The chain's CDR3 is CASSSRMIAHYNEQFF. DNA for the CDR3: TGTGCCAGCAGTTCTCGAATGATAGCGCATTACAATGAGCAGTTCTTC.